This is a list of T cell receptor beta chains from one sample in a study of blood T cell repertoires in COVID-19. Libraries were prepared by immunoSEQ multiplex PCR; TCRdb keeps only in-frame clonotypes and omits some of them. The table lists around 110,000 clones, over 80% of them singletons. Sequencing was done on a sample of peripheral blood. These TCRs come from a man under 40 with acute or convalescent COVID-19. Each CDR3 is given with its conserved first and last residue. The D gene is left open where the match is weak. Only some rows state a clone size, as once, few, many or a class for expanded clones.

CDR3nt | CDR3aa | j_gene | d_gene | v_gene | abundance
TGCAGCGTTGAAGGGACAGGGGGCGGCACTGAAGCTTTCTTT | CSVEGTGGGTEAFF | TRBJ1-1 | TRBD1 | TRBV29-1 | NA
TGTGCCAGCAGCTGGAGCCCCCGGGACGAGCAGTACTTC | CASSWSPRDEQYF | TRBJ2-7 | NA | TRBV2 | NA
TGTGCCAGCAGTTTATCCCGTGAGTATCAGCCCCAGCATTTT | CASSLSREYQPQHF | TRBJ1-5 | NA | TRBV27 | once
TGCGCCAGCAGCCAAAATCCGCAGGGGTTAGCATATGGCTACACCTTC | CASSQNPQGLAYGYTF | TRBJ1-2 | NA | TRBV4-3 | NA
TGTGCCAGCAGCTTCGGACTACGGGATACGCAGTATTTT | CASSFGLRDTQYF | TRBJ2-3 | NA | TRBV7-3 | NA
TGTGCCAGCGGGCACGGAGGGGCCTACGCTGAAGCTTTCTTT | CASGHGGAYAEAFF | TRBJ1-1 | NA | TRBV6-6 | NA
TGTGCCAGCGGGGCTGGTCGGAAAAACATTCAGTACTTC | CASGAGRKNIQYF | TRBJ2-4 | NA | TRBV12-3/TRBV12-4 | NA
TGCGCCAGCAGCACCGCTCCAGGGGGCGGAGATGGCTACACCTTC | CASSTAPGGGDGYTF | TRBJ1-2 | TRBD1 | TRBV5-1 | NA
TGTGCCAGCAGCTTAGGGGCTAGCACAGATACGCAGTATTTT | CASSLGASTDTQYF | TRBJ2-3 | NA | TRBV11-3 | NA
TGTGCCAGCAGTGAGACTCTTAACACTGAAGCTTTCTTT | CASSETLNTEAFF | TRBJ1-1 | NA | TRBV6-1 | NA
TGCGCCAGCAGCTCAGGGGGCGATGCTAGTGGCTACACCTTC | CASSSGGDASGYTF | TRBJ1-2 | TRBD1 | TRBV5-1 | NA
TGTGCCAGCAGCTTTCCTAGCGGGAGGGAGAGCTCCTACAATGAGCAGTTCTTC | CASSFPSGRESSYNEQFF | TRBJ2-1 | TRBD2 | TRBV7-6 | NA
TGTGCCAGCAGTTTCGACCCGGGACAGGGGGCGCAGGACTATGGCTACACCTTC | CASSFDPGQGAQDYGYTF | TRBJ1-2 | TRBD1 | TRBV6-2/TRBV6-3 | once
TGTGCCAGCAGTTTCTCAACAGGGAGTGGCTACACCTTC | CASSFSTGSGYTF | TRBJ1-2 | NA | TRBV12-3/TRBV12-4 | NA
TGTGCCAGCAGCCAGACAGACTCCTATAATTCACCCCTCCACTTT | CASSQTDSYNSPLHF | TRBJ1-6 | NA | TRBV4-2 | NA
TGTGCCAGCAGCGGTGGGCTGGTTAATGAAAAACTGTTTTTT | CASSGGLVNEKLFF | TRBJ1-4 | NA | TRBV5-8 | NA
TGTGCCAGCAGTGATGAGGGACAGAGAAATGAAAAACTGTTTTTT | CASSDEGQRNEKLFF | TRBJ1-4 | TRBD1 | TRBV2 | NA
TGCGCCAGCAGCCCAAGCGGGGGAGCTAGCACAGATACGCAGTATTTT | CASSPSGGASTDTQYF | TRBJ2-3 | TRBD2 | TRBV4-1 | few
TGTGCCAGCAGCCCACAGGGGGGCGCAGCGAATGAGCAGTTCTTC | CASSPQGGAANEQFF | TRBJ2-1 | TRBD1 | TRBV7-3 | NA
TGTGCCAGCATGACTAGCGTGACTACGAGGCAGTACTTC | CASMTSVTTRQYF | TRBJ2-7 | TRBD2 | TRBV2 | few
TGTGCCAGCAGTACCACCGGGACAGGGATCTACGAGCAGTACTTC | CASSTTGTGIYEQYF | TRBJ2-7 | TRBD1 | TRBV7-2 | once
TGTGCCAGCAGTGAAGGACAGGGACCTTACAATCAGCCCCAGCATTTT | CASSEGQGPYNQPQHF | TRBJ1-5 | TRBD1 | TRBV6-1 | NA
TGTGCCAGCAGTGACGGACTAGCGGGGGGTGAGCAGTTCTTC | CASSDGLAGGEQFF | TRBJ2-1 | TRBD2 | TRBV6-4 | NA
TGCGCCAGCAGCTTGGATGGGGGGGAGAATCAGCCCCAGCATTTT | CASSLDGGENQPQHF | TRBJ1-5 | NA | TRBV5-1 | NA
TGTGCCAGCAGTTACTCCCGGACAGGTTCTGAAAAACTGTTTTTT | CASSYSRTGSEKLFF | TRBJ1-4 | TRBD1 | TRBV6-6 | NA
TGTGCCAGCAGCCTTGGGGGGGCAGATGAGCAGTTCTTC | CASSLGGADEQFF | TRBJ2-1 | NA | TRBV3-1/TRBV3-2 | NA
TGTGCCAGCAGTGAAACAGGGGCCTATGGCTACACCTTC | CASSETGAYGYTF | TRBJ1-2 | TRBD1 | TRBV25-1 | NA
TGTGCCAGCAGCTCCGTGACAGGGGGTGGAAACACCATATATTTT | CASSSVTGGGNTIYF | TRBJ1-3 | TRBD1 | TRBV7-2 | NA
TGTGCCAGCAGTGACTCGGCGGGAACTAACACCGGGGAGCTGTTTTTT | CASSDSAGTNTGELFF | TRBJ2-2 | NA | TRBV6-4 | NA
TGTGCCAGCAGCCCGACTCCAAACACCGGGGAGCTGTTTTTT | CASSPTPNTGELFF | TRBJ2-2 | NA | TRBV7-8 | NA
TGCGCCAGCAGCCGAGAGGGCGGGGGGGCGTATGAGCAGTTCTTC | CASSREGGGAYEQFF | TRBJ2-1 | TRBD2 | TRBV4-1 | NA
TGTGCCAGCAGCTTCCACTTTGACAGGGGACGTATCACCGGGGAGCTGTTTTTT | CASSFHFDRGRITGELFF | TRBJ2-2 | TRBD1 | TRBV11-2 | NA
TGTGCCAGTTCCGGGGGGACTCAAGAGACCCAGTACTTC | CASSGGTQETQYF | TRBJ2-5 | TRBD2 | TRBV2 | NA
TGTGCCAGCAGCCAGACAGGGAATGGCTACACCTTC | CASSQTGNGYTF | TRBJ1-2 | TRBD1 | TRBV28 | NA